The TCR beta chain under discussion was sequenced for a study of OX40 agonist ivuxolimab in advanced cancers. Study-wide background: Every patient in dose escalation had hepatocellular carcinoma, melanoma, renal cell or head and neck cancer. Eligibility admitted prior anti-PD-1, anti-PD-L1 or anti-CTLA-4 therapy; 30% to 40% had some.

Profiled with immunoSEQ multiplex PCR; TCRdb holds only in-frame clones, not every one. The sample holds 50,000 to 75,000 clones; 75% to 90% are singletons and the top ten take 1.9%. At baseline, cycle 4 day 1, and cycle 7 day 1, blood was sampled. With V trimmed by 3 bases and J by 6 bases, 4 bases remained unmatched. This CDR3 is built from 14 residues. Germline V CDR1 and CDR2: LNHDA, SQIVND (reference sequence). Source: CD4+ or CD8+ T cells sorted from blood, taken in a trial of the OX40 agonist ivuxolimab. The rearrangement links TRBV19 to TRBJ2-7, with 11 bases fitting TRBD1. The sequence was obtained from an adult with an advanced solid tumor such as melanoma, head and neck, liver or kidney cancer. The CDR3 region is CASSIGQGASEQYF. The DNA for the CDR3 is TGTGCCAGTAGTATTGGACAGGGGGCTAGCGAGCAGTACTTC.